This record looks at one T cell receptor beta chain sequence and its context. Its antigen is as yet unknown. This specimen belongs to a study of response to subunit inactivated influenza vaccine. Overall study findings and caveats: There was a suggestion from the authors that each seasonal influenza vaccination recruits few new T cells.

TCRdb re-analysed the RT-PCR reads in MiXCR, keeping a single row per CDR3 protein. The table has 400,000 to 550,000 distinct CDR3 sequences, over 25% seen once. The clonotype comes from a man in his forties or fifties who received an inactivated influenza vaccine. Sample: CD4+ T cells sorted from PBMCs, taken more than 4 days after vaccination.

The CDR3 DNA reads as TGTGCCAGCAGCCCCCGTGGGGGCAGGGGGCTTAACACCGGGGAGCTGTTTTTT. Its protein is CASSPRGGRGLNTGELFF. This rearrangement joins TRBV9 to TRBJ2-2, with 8 bases matching TRBD1. Trimming took 4 bases from V and 2 from J; bases not matched to a gene: 13. The CDR3 sequence is 18 residues long. Germline V CDR1 and CDR2: SGDLS, YYNGEE.